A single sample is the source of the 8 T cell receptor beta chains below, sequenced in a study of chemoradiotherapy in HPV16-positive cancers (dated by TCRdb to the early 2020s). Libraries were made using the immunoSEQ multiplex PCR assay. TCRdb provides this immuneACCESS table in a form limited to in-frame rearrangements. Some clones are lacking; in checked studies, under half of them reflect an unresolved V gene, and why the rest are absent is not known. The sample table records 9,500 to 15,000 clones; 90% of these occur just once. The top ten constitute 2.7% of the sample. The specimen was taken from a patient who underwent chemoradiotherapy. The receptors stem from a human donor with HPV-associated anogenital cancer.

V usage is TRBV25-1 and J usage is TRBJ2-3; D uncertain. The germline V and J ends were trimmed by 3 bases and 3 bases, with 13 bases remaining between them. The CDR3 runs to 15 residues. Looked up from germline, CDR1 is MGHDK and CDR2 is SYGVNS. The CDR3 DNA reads TGTGCCAGCAGTGAGGGGTCTAGTAGTACAGATACGCAGTATTTT. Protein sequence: CASSEGSSSTDTQYF.

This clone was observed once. CDR3 sequence: CASSGQGLNTGELFF. The DNA of the CDR3 is TGTGCCAGCAGCGGACAGGGACTGAACACCGGGGAGCTGTTTTTT. V and J are TRBV9 and TRBJ2-2, with D maybe TRBD1 (7 bases). Germline V CDR1 and CDR2: SGDLS, YYNGEE. CDR3 size: 15 residues. V lost 3 bases, J lost 1 base, and 10 bases lay in between.

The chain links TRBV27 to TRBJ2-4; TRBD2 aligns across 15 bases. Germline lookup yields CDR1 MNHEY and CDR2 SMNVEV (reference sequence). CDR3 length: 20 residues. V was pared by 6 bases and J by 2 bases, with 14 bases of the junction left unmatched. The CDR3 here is CASRSDRGLAGGGSKNIQYF. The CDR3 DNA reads TGTGCCAGCAGATCTGACAGGGGACTAGCGGGAGGTGGGTCCAAAAACATTCAGTACTTC.

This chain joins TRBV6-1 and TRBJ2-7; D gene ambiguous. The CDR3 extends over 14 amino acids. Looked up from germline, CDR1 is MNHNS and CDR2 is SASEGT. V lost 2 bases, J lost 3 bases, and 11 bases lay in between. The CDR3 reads CASSEMGSGYEQYF. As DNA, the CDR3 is TGTGCCAGCAGTGAAATGGGGTCGGGCTACGAGCAGTACTTC.

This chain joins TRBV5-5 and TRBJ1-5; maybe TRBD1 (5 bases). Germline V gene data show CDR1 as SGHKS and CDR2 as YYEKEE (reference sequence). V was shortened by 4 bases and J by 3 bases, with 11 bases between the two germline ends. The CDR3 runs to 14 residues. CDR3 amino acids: CASSLDRLNQPQHF. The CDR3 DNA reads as TGTGCCAGCAGCCTTGACAGACTCAATCAGCCCCAGCATTTT.

The CDR3 reads CASSLEPVTGGYTF. The CDR3 nucleotides read TGTGCCAGCAGCTTAGAACCGGTAACGGGTGGCTACACCTTC. This rearrangement joins TRBV7-9 to TRBJ1-2; D remains ambiguous. CDR1 and CDR2 (germline): SEHNR, FQNEAQ (reference sequence). Trimming removed 1 base from V and 7 bases from J, with 13 bases in between. The CDR3 runs to 14 residues.

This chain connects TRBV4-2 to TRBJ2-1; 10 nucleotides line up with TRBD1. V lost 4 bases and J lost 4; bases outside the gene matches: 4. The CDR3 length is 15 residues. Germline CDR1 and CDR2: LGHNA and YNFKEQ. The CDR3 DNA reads TGTGCCAGCAGCCCCGGGACAGGGGATTACAATGAGCAGTTCTTC. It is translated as CASSPGTGDYNEQFF.

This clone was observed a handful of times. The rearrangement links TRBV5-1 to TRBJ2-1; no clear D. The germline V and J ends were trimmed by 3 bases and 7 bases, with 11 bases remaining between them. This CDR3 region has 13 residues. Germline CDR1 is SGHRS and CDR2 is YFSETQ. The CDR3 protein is CASSYSPGNEQFF. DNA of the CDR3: TGCGCCAGCAGCTATTCTCCAGGAAATGAGCAGTTCTTC.